The subject of this entry is one TCR beta chain. The target antigen is unknown. The data were taken from a study of Ad26.COV2.S vaccination and SARS-CoV-2 variants. Study background: Ad26.COV2.S was injected intramuscularly once or twice, 56 days apart.

Treatment meaning: around 19 received Ad26.COV2.S at low or high dose, single or two shots; several received placebo; per-sample allocation not given. Sampling was done on day 63 after the first vaccine or placebo injection. It was an adult aged 18-55 years in Boston who was the donor. Immunization relied on an Ad26 vector, which expressed Wuhan-strain SARS-CoV-2 spike. The protocol was immunoSEQ multiplex PCR, while the TCRdb copy is restricted to in-frame clones and leaves out a portion. The top ten hold about 1.9% of the sample, which has fewer than 400,000 clones, around 89% seen once. The V gene end was trimmed by 6 bases and the J gene end by 4 bases; junction bases not matched to a gene: 5. CDR3 length: 14 residues. Germline V lookup: CDR1 SNHLY, CDR2 FYNNEI. Study-wide results and caveats: Spike-specific CD8+ and CD4+ T cell responses reportedly showed substantial breadth after vaccination.

The TCR originated in a person aged 18 to 65 who received the Ad26.COV2.S COVID-19 vaccine or a placebo. The chain is built from TRBV2 and TRBJ2-5; TRBD1 aligns across 10 bases. Sequencing used peripheral blood, obtained in a trial of Ad26.COV2.S vaccine versus placebo. The CDR3: CASSPDRGRETQYF. Written as DNA, the CDR3 is TGTGCCAGCAGCCCCGACAGGGGGCGAGAGACCCAGTACTTC.